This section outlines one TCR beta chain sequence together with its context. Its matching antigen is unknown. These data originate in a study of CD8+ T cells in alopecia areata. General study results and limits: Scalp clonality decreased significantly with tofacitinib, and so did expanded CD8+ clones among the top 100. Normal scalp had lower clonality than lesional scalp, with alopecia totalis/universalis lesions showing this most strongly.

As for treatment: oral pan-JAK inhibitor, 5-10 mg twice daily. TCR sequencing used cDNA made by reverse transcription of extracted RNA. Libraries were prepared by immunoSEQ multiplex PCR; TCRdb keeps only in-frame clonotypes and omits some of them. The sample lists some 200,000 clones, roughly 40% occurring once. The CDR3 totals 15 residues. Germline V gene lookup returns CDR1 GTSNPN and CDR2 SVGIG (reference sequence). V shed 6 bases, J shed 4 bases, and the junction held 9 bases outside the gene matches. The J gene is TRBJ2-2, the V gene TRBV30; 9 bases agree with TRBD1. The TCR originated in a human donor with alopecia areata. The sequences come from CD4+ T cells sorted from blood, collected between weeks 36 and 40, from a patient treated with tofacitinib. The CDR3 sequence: CACYNRGRVTGELFF. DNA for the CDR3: TGTGCCTGTTACAACAGGGGGCGCGTCACCGGGGAGCTGTTTTTT.